The 25 T cell receptor beta chains reported below all come from one sample, sequenced in a study of regulatory T cells in long-lasting Graves disease. iRepertoire HTBI primers and Arm-PCR of CDR3 regions built TCR beta libraries. TCRdb redid the calling of the multiplex PCR reads with MiXCR, one entry per CDR3 protein. The data contain roughly 500,000 distinct CDR3 sequences, roughly 13% of them singletons. Time point specified: newly diagnosed GD, antithyroid drugs for less than 3 months. Construction of the TCR library relied on RNA isolated from PBMCs. These sequences were also reported in another study, on T cells in Graves' hyperthyroidism and ophthalmopathy.

The material sequenced was peripheral blood mononuclear cells (PBMCs), taken at new diagnosis, from a patient treated with antithyroid drugs. All receptors come from a man aged 30 to 45 with Graves disease.

This clonotype came up many times. This chain links TRBV5-1 with TRBJ2-7, with D possibly being TRBD1 (5 bases). This CDR3 has 16 residues. Trimming stripped 1 base from V and 2 bases from J, with 16 bases between. The germline V gene encodes CDR1 SGHRS and CDR2 YFSETQ. CDR3 sequence: CASSLSGPVRPYEQYF. The CDR3 DNA is TGCGCCAGCAGCTTGTCAGGGCCAGTCAGACCCTACGAGCAGTACTTC.

This clonotype was detected ten times or more. The chain combines TRBV20-1 with TRBJ2-1; D might be TRBD2 (5 bases). V was clipped by 1 base and J by 7 bases, with 11 bases between them. The CDR3 loop spans 13 amino acids. Per germline, CDR1 DFQATT and CDR2 SNEGSKA (reference sequence). CDR3 amino acids: CSARVLSENEQFF. Here the CDR3 DNA reads TGCAGTGCTAGAGTGCTTAGCGAGAATGAGCAGTTCTTC.

Only a few counts were recorded for this clonotype. V usage is TRBV7-9 and J usage is TRBJ2-4; no clear D gene. Trimming took 5 bases from V and 1 from J, leaving 6 bases between them. Germline V gives CDR1 SEHNR, CDR2 FQNEAQ (reference sequence). The CDR3 contains 13 residues. In DNA form, the CDR3 reads TGTGCCAGCAGCCCCCATGCCAAAAACATTCAGTACTTC. Translation: CASSPHAKNIQYF. The full variable domain, in which reference TRBV7-9 and TRBJ2-4 provide the parts outside the CDR3, is DTGVSQNPRHKITKRGQNVTFRCDPISEHNRLYWYRQTLGQGPEFLTYFQNEAQLEKSRLLSDRFSAERPKGSFSTLEIQRTEQGDSAMYLCASSPHAKNIQYFGAGTRLSVL.

The chain recombines TRBV12-5 with TRBJ2-1; D possibly corresponds to TRBD1 (6 bases). In germline, CDR1 is LGHNT, CDR2 FRNRAP. V was shortened by 3 bases and J by 2 bases, with 14 bases between the two germline ends. The CDR3 length is 16 residues. CDR3 in DNA: TGTGCTAGTGGTTTCTGGACAGTTAACCCCTACAATGAGCAGTTCTTC. As protein: CASGFWTVNPYNEQFF.

This clonotype was counted at least ten times. The rearrangement uses TRBV4-2 and TRBJ2-7; TRBD2 matches at 7 bases. The ends lost 1 base at V and 2 bases at J; junction bases unmatched: 5. Germline loops: CDR1 LGHNA, CDR2 YNFKEQ. The CDR3 has 15 residues. CDR3: CASSQAERDTYEQYF. CDR3 DNA sequence: TGTGCCAGCAGCCAAGCTGAGCGGGATACCTACGAGCAGTACTTC.

This clonotype has a count of ten or more. The chain links TRBV11-2 to TRBJ2-1, with 9 nucleotides matching TRBD2. CDR1 and CDR2 (germline): SGHAT, FQNNGV. The CDR3 has 16 amino acids. The trim removed 2 bases at V and 5 bases at J, leaving 7 bases unmatched. CDR3 nucleotide sequence: TGTGCCAGCAGCTTAATTCTTAGCGGGAGTAACAATGAGCAGTTCTTC. Translating it yields CASSLILSGSNNEQFF.

A few counts support this clonotype. This sequence joins TRBV20-1 and TRBJ2-7, with D possibly TRBD1 on 5 matching bases. Germline CDR1 and CDR2: DFQATT and SNEGSKA (reference sequence). The CDR3 extends over 12 amino acids. V lost 5 bases, J lost 3 bases, and 11 bases lay in between. CDR3 protein: CSASDRFYEQYF. The CDR3 DNA is TGCAGTGCTTCCGACAGATTCTACGAGCAGTACTTC.

This clonotype was observed at least ten times. The chain couples TRBV19 to TRBJ2-7; 7 positions match TRBD2. The CDR3 runs to 15 residues. J gave up 4 bases and V 2 bases, and 8 bases lay outside the gene matches. CDR1 and CDR2 from the germline V gene are LNHDA and SQIVND (reference sequence). The CDR3 loop is CASSITAGVVYEQYF. CDR3 DNA sequence: TGTGCCAGTAGTATAACCGCGGGAGTGGTGTACGAGCAGTACTTC.

This clonotype was counted many times. This chain links TRBV27 with TRBJ2-7; the match to TRBD1 covers 12 bases. J lost 2 bases, V lost 6 bases, and 11 bases had no gene match. The CDR3 spans 17 residues. Germline assignment: CDR1 MNHEY and CDR2 SMNVEV (reference sequence). The CDR3 region is CASRSPGDRGHTYEQYF. In DNA form, the CDR3 reads TGTGCCAGCAGGAGCCCCGGGGACAGGGGGCACACCTACGAGCAGTACTTC.

The V call is TRBV6-2 or TRBV6-3, the J call TRBJ2-7; the match to TRBD2 covers 15 bases. The CDR3 totals 15 residues. V lost 2 bases to trimming and J lost 7 bases; unmatched junction nucleotides: 3. CDR1 MNHEY and CDR2 SVGEGT come from the germline V gene. Here the CDR3 DNA reads TGTGCCAGCAGTTACGGAGGACTAGCGGGAGGGGAGCAGTACTTC. It translates to CASSYGGLAGGEQYF.

This clonotype showed up many times. Here the CDR3 DNA reads TGTGCCAGCAGCTCTAGCGGGGTTGAGCAGTTCTTC. It encodes CASSSSGVEQFF. The rearrangement joins TRBV12-3 or TRBV12-4 to TRBJ2-1; 9 nucleotides line up with TRBD2. The trim removed 6 bases at V and 9 bases at J, leaving 3 bases unmatched. This CDR3 is 12 amino acids long.

This clonotype was counted between two and nine times. This chain connects TRBV14 to TRBJ2-7; perhaps D is TRBD1 or TRBD2 (6 bases each). This CDR3 region has 16 residues. The V end lost 4 bases, the J end lost 7 bases, and 23 bases lay between the germline ends. Germline CDR1 is SGHDN and CDR2 is FVKESK. This CDR3 is CASSRGGGGRTGEQYF. CDR3 DNA: TGTGCCAGCAGCCGAGGGGGAGGTGGAAGGACGGGGGAGCAGTACTTC. Full variable domain (rest looked up from reference TRBV14 and TRBJ2-7): EAGVTQFPSHSVIEKGQTVTLRCDPISGHDNLYWYRRVMGKEIKFLLHFVKESKQDESGMPNNRFLAERTGGTYSTLKVQPAELEDSGVYFCASSRGGGGRTGEQYFGPGTRLTVT.

This clonotype was detected ten times or more. The chain couples TRBV6-1 to TRBJ1-2; possibly TRBD1 for D (5 bases). CDR1 and CDR2 from the germline V gene are MNHNS and SASEGT. CDR3 length: 15 amino acids. V lost 6 bases and J 6 bases, leaving 20 bases between the germline ends. The CDR3 sequence is CASRRTGAGPDGYTF. In DNA form, the CDR3 reads TGTGCCAGCAGGAGAACCGGGGCAGGGCCGGATGGCTACACCTTC.

The chain is built from TRBV11-2 and TRBJ2-7; D gene ambiguous. V was clipped by 4 bases and J by 6 bases, with 16 bases between them. CDR1 is SGHAT and CDR2 is FQNNGV in the germline V gene. This CDR3 has 14 residues. This chain's CDR3 is CASSSGLRTAEQYF. Here the CDR3 DNA reads TGTGCCAGCAGCTCCGGCCTCCGTACCGCCGAGCAGTACTTC.

This clonotype was detected ten times or more. The V and J genes are TRBV20-1 and TRBJ2-7; D is uncertain. This CDR3 is built from 13 residues. Germline V CDR1 and CDR2: DFQATT, SNEGSKA (reference sequence). V was cut by 0 bases and J by 5 bases, with 11 bases left in between. The CDR3 sequence is CSARETYIHEQYF. As DNA, the CDR3 is TGCAGTGCTAGAGAAACCTACATTCACGAGCAGTACTTC.

The rearrangement joins TRBV27 to TRBJ1-6, with D hard to call. The V end lost 6 bases, the J end lost 10 bases, and 13 bases lay between the germline ends. The germline CDR1 and CDR2 sequences are MNHEY and SMNVEV (reference sequence). The CDR3 extends over 13 amino acids. The CDR3 loop reads CASRGSLGSPLHF. For the CDR3, the DNA is TGTGCCAGCAGAGGGTCTCTGGGGTCACCCCTCCACTTT.

This clonotype was seen many times. This chain uses TRBV5-4 with TRBJ1-2; perhaps TRBD1 as D (6 bases). V lost 3 bases and J 2 bases, leaving 17 bases between the germline ends. This CDR3 is 16 amino acids long. Looked up from germline, CDR1 is SGHNT and CDR2 is YYREEE (reference sequence). The CDR3 loop reads CASSSRTARENYGYTF. CDR3 bases: TGTGCCAGCAGCTCCCGGACAGCAAGGGAGAACTATGGCTACACCTTC.

Points on this clonotype: A much larger clonotype is one base distant, so this may be a read error. CDR3 residues: CASSLEENSPLHF. The CDR3 DNA sequence: TGTGCCAGCAGCTTAGAGGAGAATTCACCCCTCCACTTT. The V gene is TRBV7-9, the J gene TRBJ1-6; D ambiguous. The CDR3 covers 13 residues. CDR1 SEHNR and CDR2 FQNEAQ come from the germline V gene (reference sequence). V was cut by 1 base and J by 7 bases, with 5 bases left in between.

J is TRBJ2-1 and V is TRBV11-2; 11 nucleotides match TRBD2. The ends lost 3 bases at V and 9 bases at J; junction bases unmatched: 4. CDR3 size: 14 residues. Germline V gives CDR1 SGHAT, CDR2 FQNNGV. The CDR3 nucleotides are TGTGCCAGCAGCTTTACTAGCGGGAGAACTGAGCAGTTCTTC. Translated: CASSFTSGRTEQFF. Full variable domain (missing parts from reference TRBV11-2 and TRBJ2-1): EAGVAQSPRYKIIEKRQSVAFWCNPISGHATLYWYQQILGQGPKLLIQFQNNGVVDDSQLPKDRFSAERLKGVDSTLKIQPAKLEDSAVYLCASSFTSGRTEQFFGPGTRLTVL.

The genes are TRBV19 and TRBJ2-2; D is perhaps TRBD2 (5 bases). The V gene lost 1 base and the J gene lost 1 base, with 7 bases spanning the gap. Germline CDR1 LNHDA, CDR2 SQIVND (reference sequence). The CDR3 runs to 15 residues. The CDR3 nucleotides are TGTGCCAGTAGTATAGCTAGCAGGAACACCGGGGAGCTGTTTTTT. This translates into CASSIASRNTGELFF.

This clonotype occurred a few times. The chain uses TRBV12-3 or TRBV12-4 and TRBJ1-4; D remains unclear. V lost 1 base and J lost 10, with 1 base in between. The CDR3 length is 10 residues. CDR3 DNA: TGTGCCAGCAGTTTAGGAAAACTGTTTTTT. This gives the protein CASSLGKLFF.

The table lists this clonotype with many counts. The chain recombines TRBV13 with TRBJ2-5; the D gene is possibly TRBD2 (6 bases). The CDR3 runs 14 residues. Trimming pared 7 bases from V and 8 bases from J, leaving 20 bases between. Germline CDR1 reads PRHDT; CDR2 reads FYEKMQ (reference sequence). CDR3 amino acids: CASTSRDSLGTQYF. As DNA, the CDR3 is TGTGCCAGCACCTCCCGGGACTCTCTGGGTACCCAGTACTTC.

The chain is built from TRBV27 and TRBJ2-7; D is uncertain. Trimming cost V 5 bases and J 3 bases, with 14 bases left between them. CDR1 is MNHEY and CDR2 is SMNVEV in the germline V gene (reference sequence). The CDR3 totals 14 residues. This CDR3 reads CASSPLNRFYEQYF. Here the CDR3 DNA reads TGTGCCAGCAGTCCACTTAACAGATTCTACGAGCAGTACTTC.

This clonotype showed up many times. The chain joins TRBV5-1 to TRBJ2-7, with D possibly being TRBD1 or TRBD2 (5 bases each). V lost 3 bases, J lost 2 bases, and 18 bases lay in between. The CDR3 sequence is 16 residues long. Germline V gene data show CDR1 as SGHRS and CDR2 as YFSETQ. The CDR3 sequence: CASSSGRPRPTYEQYF. The CDR3 DNA reads TGCGCCAGCAGCTCGGGACGGCCCCGCCCCACCTACGAGCAGTACTTC.

This clonotype has a count of ten or more. V and J are TRBV5-1 and TRBJ2-7; possible D gene TRBD1, 5 bases. Trimming took 5 bases from V and 5 from J, leaving 8 bases between them. Germline CDR1 reads SGHRS; CDR2 reads YFSETQ. This CDR3 is built from 11 residues. CDR3 sequence (DNA): TGCGCCAGCAGAATGGGGCACGAGCAGTACTTC. It is translated as CASRMGHEQYF.